This T cell receptor beta chain appears in the sequencing data of a study of OX40 agonist ivuxolimab in advanced cancers. Across the whole study: Of mixed ages from about 20 to 85 and averaging approximately 60 years, the group was roughly 83% male. General study points: CD8+ T cells were the subset that, on average, had more expanded clones than CD4+.

Trimming removed 1 base from V and 1 base from J, with 8 bases in between. CDR3 length: 15 residues. Germline V CDR1 and CDR2: SGHDN, FVKESK. On this clone itself: Its matching antigen is unknown.

The timepoints at which blood was sampled were baseline, cycle 4 day 1, and cycle 7 day 1. Profiling relied on immunoSEQ multiplex PCR, and the TCRdb table lists in-frame clones only, not all of them. The table records more than 5,500 clones, around 84% of them present only once. V is TRBV14 and J is TRBJ2-4; D uncertain. The clonotype was recovered from an adult with an advanced solid tumor such as melanoma, head and neck, liver or kidney cancer. This material consisted of CD4+ or CD8+ T cells sorted from blood, taken in a trial of the OX40 agonist ivuxolimab. The CDR3 DNA reads TGTGCCAGCAGCCAAGTGGATGTGGCCAAAAACATTCAGTACTTC. Amino acid sequence: CASSQVDVAKNIQYF.